The subject of this entry is one TCR beta chain. The clone's antigen remains unknown. No base quality values were provided; no much bigger clone lies one nucleotide off. The CDR3 runs 16 amino acids, cysteine and phenylalanine included. Kept here is only the CDR3 DNA, which spans 48 bases and is read in frame from base 1. Clipping removes 3 bases from V and 8 bases from J, with 9 as the unmatched junction base count. Per the germline V gene, SQVTM is the CDR1 and ANQGSEA is the CDR2. CD4+ T cells from unexposed donors were collected before the COVID-19 pandemic (2011-2018). To separate naive from memory CD4+ T cells, cryopreserved PBMCs first underwent CD4 enrichment and then EasySep naive CD4+ T cell enrichment. The leukapheresis product used for the unexposed donors was purchased from a commercial source. PBMCs were isolated from leukapheresis product or whole blood by Ficoll-Paque PLUS gradient centrifugation. PBMCs were either cryopreserved at -140 degrees C or used fresh in the expansion assay. The QIAamp Micro DNA Kit was used to extract genomic DNA from the CD4+ T cells.

The data belong to a study of CD4 T cells in relation to SARS-CoV-2 and coronaviruses (dated by TCRdb to the early 2020s). Context from the whole study: Shared crossreactive spike epitopes were mapped to their HLA restriction using patient-derived lymphoblastoid cell lines. At the level of individual TCR clonotypes, the study measured memory CD4+ T cell crossreactivity between SARS-CoV-2 spike protein and common cold coronavirus spike proteins. The Adaptive Biotechnologies TCR-sequencing kit was used for samples from a few pre-COVID donors and for the naive versus memory experiments, whereas the other data were Illumina-based. Expansion assays from other donors in the study were sequenced with a different, Illumina-based TCR-beta assay. Points the paper makes about the study in general: Naive versus memory sequencing indicated the assay detects memory recall responses rather than primary responses primed during culture. In roughly 60% of donors, memory CD4+ clonotypes turned up that crossrecognized SARS-CoV-2 and at least one common cold coronavirus spike. Since the crossreactivity analysis centred on spike protein, crossreactivity against other viral proteins was not assessed. Pre-pandemic and post-infection samples were not both contributed by any donor, so tracing of the source of pre-existing responses was limited. Compared with monoreactive clones, crossreactive clones had significantly weaker SARS-CoV-2-driven expansion, a result consistent with antigenic imprinting. The study was constrained by small numbers of patients and of tested TCRs.

Uncultured naive and memory CD4+ T cell DNA received deep-resolution immunoSEQ TCR-beta sequencing. Regarding the original processing steps: During preprocessing, nonproductive sequences were removed, as were CDR3s that did not start with C, did not end with F or W, or were shorter than 7 amino acids. Cultured and uncultured naive and memory CD4+ repertoires were searched for previously identified spike- and CEF-reactive CDR3s. CDR3 homology was measured as pairwise Levenshtein distance, computed with the stringdist R package after trimming three terminal residues from each end. TCRdb carries this immuneACCESS record with in-frame sequences only. Its versions omit some clonotypes, under half of them owing to an unresolved V gene in the studies checked, with the rest unexplained. The DNA was the basis for D and trimming; V, J and clone size are from that table. In all, the sample holds about 65,000 clones, and 80% to 90% of those were seen once. The ten largest make up about 1.6% of the sample.

Material for sequencing was memory CD4+ T cells from PBMCs. The meaning of the sample's cell subset or site label: memory (non-naive) CD4+ T cells. This TCR came from a human donor in good health. The rearranged chain carries TRBV29-1 and TRBJ2-1, with 14 central nucleotides matching TRBD2. The CDR3 reads as follows: CSVDSLSGLAGDEQFF. Here is the DNA: TGCAGCGTTGATAGTTTGTCGGGACTAGCGGGGGATGAGCAGTTCTTC.